A single sample is the source of the 29 T cell receptor beta chains below, sequenced in a study of T cell responses to AZD1222 COVID-19 vaccine. TCRdb's table, derived via immunoSEQ multiplex PCR, lists solely in-frame clones and lacks some. The table lists around 100,000 clones, 92% of them singletons, with approximately 1.3% in the top ten. Sequenced here: peripheral blood, sampled on day 0 of AZD1222 vaccination. Receptors originate from an adult in good health.

The genes are TRBV7-3 and TRBJ1-2; 10 positions agree with TRBD1. J was trimmed by 8 bases and V by 5 bases; bases with no gene match: 8. The CDR3 has 14 residues. Germline V gene lookup returns CDR1 SGHTA and CDR2 FQGTGA. This chain's CDR3 is CASSATGGVRGYTF. CDR3 DNA: TGTGCCAGCAGCGCGACAGGGGGCGTGCGGGGCTACACCTTC. Full variable domain (remainder filled in from reference TRBV7-3 and TRBJ1-2): GAGVSQTPSNKVTEKGKYVELRCDPISGHTALYWYRQSLGQGPEFLIYFQGTGAADDSGLPNDRFFAVRPEGSVSTLKIQRTERGDSAVYLCASSATGGVRGYTFGSGTRLTVV.

This sequence joins TRBV11-2 and TRBJ2-3, with 10 bases matching TRBD1. Per the germline V gene, CDR1 is SGHAT and CDR2 is FQNNGV. Losses at the gene ends were 6 bases for V and 2 bases for J; bases not matched to a gene: 5. CDR3 length equals 15 residues. The CDR3 protein is CASRRQGAITDTQYF. Written as DNA, the CDR3 is TGTGCCAGCAGGCGACAGGGGGCAATCACAGATACGCAGTATTTT.

The J gene is TRBJ1-4, the V gene TRBV4-2; 10 bases fit TRBD1. The length of the CDR3 is 13 residues. Germline lookup yields CDR1 LGHNA and CDR2 YNFKEQ. As DNA, the CDR3 is TGTGCGACAGGAAGGACAGGGGGTGAAAAACTGTTTTTT. Residues: CATGRTGGEKLFF.

The chain couples TRBV28 to TRBJ1-1; D possibly corresponds to TRBD1 (5 bases). The germline V gene has CDR1 MDHEN and CDR2 SYDVKM. The CDR3 has 13 amino acids. Between the trimmed V and J ends, which lost 10 bases and 6 bases, there was a span of 18 bases. This CDR3 is CATASGGTPEAFF. CDR3 DNA: TGTGCCACCGCGTCGGGGGGGACGCCTGAAGCTTTCTTT.

The chain joins TRBV29-1 to TRBJ2-2; 8 positions agree with TRBD2. V gave up 3 bases and J gave up 3 bases; unmatched junction bases: 3. Germline CDR1 reads SQVTM; CDR2 reads ANQGSEA. CDR3 length: 14 amino acids. For the CDR3, the DNA is TGCAGCGTTGATGCGGGGGGTCACACCGGGGAGCTGTTTTTT. Protein: CSVDAGGHTGELFF.

The count of this clone is one. V usage is TRBV30 and J usage is TRBJ2-1; D remains unclear. The CDR3 extends over 11 amino acids. Germline CDR1 and CDR2: GTSNPN and SVGIG (reference sequence). The V and J ends lost 2 bases and 13 bases respectively, with 12 bases between them. The CDR3 region has the DNA TGTGCCTGGAGTCGTATACAGAGTCAGTTCTTC. Protein product: CAWSRIQSQFF.

The rearrangement uses TRBV5-6 and TRBJ1-6; D may be TRBD1 (5 bases). Trimming removed 4 bases at V and 13 bases at J, with 15 bases between. Germline V gene lookup returns CDR1 SGHDT and CDR2 YYEEEE. The CDR3 loop spans 13 amino acids. The CDR3 DNA reads TGTGCCAGCAGCCCGGGACGGCGGAGTCCCCTCCACTTT. Protein: CASSPGRRSPLHF. The full variable domain, with the rest looked up from reference TRBV5-6 and TRBJ1-6, is DAGVTQSPTHLIKTRGQQVTLRCSPKSGHDTVSWYQQALGQGPQFIFQYYEEEERQRGNFPDRFSGHQFPNYSSELNVNALLLGDSALYLCASSPGRRSPLHFGNGTRLTVT.

The chain is built from TRBV3-1 (or the pseudogene TRBV3-2) and TRBJ1-5, with 7 bases fitting TRBD1. Looked up from germline, CDR1 is LGHDT and CDR2 is YNNKEL (reference sequence). With V trimmed by 5 bases and J by 1 base, 14 bases remained unmatched. The CDR3 length is 18 residues. CDR3 sequence: CASSKGEGAVESNQPQHF. The CDR3 coding sequence is TGTGCCAGCAGCAAAGGTGAGGGGGCGGTGGAAAGCAATCAGCCCCAGCATTTT.

This sequence joins TRBV29-1 and TRBJ1-1, with 8 bases fitting TRBD1. The CDR3 has 12 residues. The V gene end was trimmed by 7 bases and the J gene end by 5 bases; junction bases not matched to a gene: 6. Germline CDR1 is SQVTM and CDR2 is ANQGSEA. In DNA form, the CDR3 reads TGCAGCGGGGGACAGGTGGAGACTGAAGCTTTCTTT. Amino acid sequence: CSGGQVETEAFF.

The CDR3 reads CASSSIAGGTDTQYF. The CDR3 DNA follows: TGTGCCAGCAGCTCCATAGCGGGGGGGACAGATACGCAGTATTTT. This chain uses TRBV7-2 with TRBJ2-3, with 11 nucleotides matching TRBD2. V shed 4 bases and J 3 bases; nucleotides not matched to a gene: 3. The CDR3 is 15 amino acids. The germline V gene encodes CDR1 SGHTA and CDR2 FQGNSA.

V and J are TRBV19 and TRBJ1-5; maybe TRBD1 (6 bases). The germline V gene has CDR1 LNHDA and CDR2 SQIVND (reference sequence). This CDR3 is built from 13 residues. Trimming left V 10 bases short and J 2 bases short, with 12 bases between. CDR3 residues: CATQPGGNQPQHF. In nucleotides, the CDR3 is TGTGCCACACAGCCAGGGGGCAATCAGCCCCAGCATTTT.

This clone was picked up one time. J is TRBJ2-2 and V is TRBV7-9; D remains ambiguous. The CDR3 consists of 13 residues. Germline V lookup: CDR1 SEHNR, CDR2 FQNEAQ (reference sequence). The V end was cut by 6 bases, the J end by 7 bases, with 12 bases between. In DNA, the CDR3 is TGTGCCAGCAGTATACAAACGGGCGGGGAGCTGTTTTTT. Its translation: CASSIQTGGELFF.

V is TRBV11-1 and J is TRBJ2-1, with D possibly TRBD2 on 6 matching bases. The CDR3 is made up of 15 amino acids. From germline, CDR1 is SGHAT and CDR2 FQDESV (reference sequence). Trimming took off 3 bases at V and 0 bases at J, with 9 bases between the two ends. CDR3 loop: CASSLGGASYNEQFF. Here the CDR3 DNA reads TGTGCCAGCAGCTTGGGCGGGGCCTCCTACAATGAGCAGTTCTTC.

The count of this clone is one. The J gene is TRBJ2-7, the V gene TRBV3-1 (or the pseudogene TRBV3-2); 10 nucleotides agree with TRBD2. The V gene end was trimmed by 0 bases and the J gene end by 5 bases; junction bases not matched to a gene: 10. The CDR3 totals 17 residues. Germline lookup yields CDR1 LGHDT and CDR2 YNNKEL (reference sequence). CDR3 nucleotides: TGTGCCAGCAGCCAAGATAACCGAGCGGGAGGGGCGCACGAGCAGTACTTC. Amino acids: CASSQDNRAGGAHEQYF.

The CDR3 here is CAWTMGGPYNEQFF. The CDR3 DNA follows: TGTGCCTGGACGATGGGAGGCCCCTACAATGAGCAGTTCTTC. The chain carries TRBV30 and TRBJ2-1, with a tentative D call TRBD2 (6 bases). The CDR3 totals 14 residues. Germline loops: CDR1 GTSNPN, CDR2 SVGIG (reference sequence). V lost 4 bases, J lost 2 bases, and 12 bases lay in between.

The chain recombines TRBV3-1 (or the pseudogene TRBV3-2) with TRBJ2-5; D unclear. Germline CDR1 LGHDT, CDR2 YNNKEL (reference sequence). The ends were cut back, 2 bases at V and 0 bases at J, with 7 bases in the middle. This CDR3 spans 14 amino acids. The DNA of the CDR3 is TGTGCCAGCAGCCAACGAATGTACCAAGAGACCCAGTACTTC. Its translation is CASSQRMYQETQYF.

A single count supports this clone. CDR3 loop: CATRGWVAGELFF. Here the CDR3 DNA reads TGTGCCACCAGGGGATGGGTCGCCGGGGAGCTGTTTTTT. The V call is TRBV24-1, the J call TRBJ2-2, with D hard to call. The CDR3 covers 13 residues. Germline V lookup: CDR1 KGHDR, CDR2 SFDVKD. V lost 7 bases, J lost 6 bases, and 11 bases lay in between.

This clone showed up just once. V is TRBV6-5 and J is TRBJ1-1, with TRBD1 identical over 9 bases. Losses at the gene ends were 5 bases for V and 6 bases for J; bases not matched to a gene: 7. Per germline, CDR1 MNHEY and CDR2 SVGAGI. The CDR3 consists of 14 residues. This CDR3 is CASSTTGGFSEAFF. For the CDR3, the DNA is TGTGCCAGCAGTACTACAGGGGGCTTCTCTGAAGCTTTCTTT.

This clone came up once. This chain joins TRBV5-6 and TRBJ1-5; D is possibly TRBD1 (6 bases). CDR1 is SGHDT, CDR2 YYEEEE, per germline. The CDR3 has 15 amino acids. The V and J ends lost 2 bases and 4 bases respectively, with 13 bases between them. The CDR3 sequence is CASSLGGGRNQPQHF. Here the CDR3 DNA reads TGTGCCAGCAGCTTAGGCGGGGGGCGGAATCAGCCCCAGCATTTT.

This chain uses TRBV6-5 with TRBJ2-2, with TRBD1 identical over 7 bases. The CDR3 runs to 13 residues. Per germline, CDR1 MNHEY and CDR2 SVGAGI. The J segment lost 5 bases and the V segment lost 6 bases, leaving 3 bases of the junction unmatched. The CDR3 bases are TGTGCCAGCAGCTTACAGGGGACCGGGGAGCTGTTTTTT. Protein product: CASSLQGTGELFF.

This clone showed up just a few times. The genes are TRBV6-4 and TRBJ1-1, with D possibly TRBD1 on 5 matching bases. V lost 4 bases to trimming and J lost 4 bases, with 16 bases between them. CDR3 length equals 15 residues. Germline loops: CDR1 MRHNA, CDR2 SNTAGT. The CDR3 DNA sequence: TGTGCCAGCAGTGCTGGGGGGGACGGTGGCACTGAAGCTTTCTTT. Its translation: CASSAGGDGGTEAFF.

This chain uses TRBV28 with TRBJ2-3, with 9 bases that match TRBD2. The germline CDR1 and CDR2 sequences are MDHEN and SYDVKM. The CDR3 has 17 residues. J lost 6 bases, V lost 4 bases, and 14 bases had no gene match. As DNA, the CDR3 is TGTGCCAGCAGTTCCCCTGAACTAGCGGGCCGGGGGGATACGCAGTATTTT. Amino acid sequence: CASSSPELAGRGDTQYF.

CDR3 in amino acids: CASSVGGVGGELFF. The CDR3 DNA is TGTGCCAGCAGCGTAGGCGGGGTGGGCGGGGAGCTGTTTTTT. V and J are TRBV9 and TRBJ2-2; perhaps TRBD2 as D (6 bases). The germline V and J ends were trimmed by 0 bases and 7 bases, with 10 bases remaining between them. Germline V gives CDR1 SGDLS, CDR2 YYNGEE. The CDR3 is 14 amino acids.

CDR3 protein: CASSLGGSQANTGELFF. CDR3 DNA sequence: TGTGCCAGCAGCTTGGGAGGGAGCCAGGCGAACACCGGGGAGCTGTTTTTT. The V gene is TRBV5-6, the J gene TRBJ2-2, with TRBD2 as a possible D gene (5 bases). Germline values: CDR1 SGHDT, CDR2 YYEEEE. There are 17 residues in the CDR3. The germline V and J ends were trimmed by 0 bases and 0 bases, with 12 bases remaining between them.

The rearrangement joins TRBV9 to TRBJ2-7, with a possible D match to TRBD1 (6 bases). The V end lost 7 bases, the J end lost 0 bases, and 14 bases lay between the germline ends. CDR1 and CDR2 from the germline V gene are SGDLS and YYNGEE. CDR3 size: 14 residues. CDR3 loop: CASARTVPSYEQYF. The CDR3 region has the DNA TGTGCCAGCGCTAGGACAGTGCCCTCCTACGAGCAGTACTTC.

This clone appeared once. The chain has TRBV13 and TRBJ2-5; unclear D gene. Trimming cost V 5 bases and J 5 bases, with 18 bases left between them. This CDR3 is built from 15 residues. The germline gives CDR1 PRHDT, CDR2 FYEKMQ (reference sequence). This CDR3 is CASSPLGRAGETQYF. CDR3 DNA: TGTGCCAGCAGCCCCCTCGGACGGGCTGGGGAGACCCAGTACTTC.

This sequence joins TRBV9 and TRBJ1-4; perhaps TRBD1 as D (6 bases). CDR1 SGDLS and CDR2 YYNGEE come from the germline V gene. The V end was cut by 3 bases, the J end by 5 bases, with 23 bases between. The CDR3 length is 18 residues. The CDR3 bases are TGTGCCAGCAGCGCCTCCACCAACACAGGGAGTAGGAATGAAAAACTGTTTTTT. It is translated as CASSASTNTGSRNEKLFF.

The genes are TRBV7-9 and TRBJ1-6; no clear D. The V and J ends lost 4 bases and 8 bases respectively, with 6 bases between them. CDR1 and CDR2 (germline): SEHNR, FQNEAQ (reference sequence). This CDR3 is 12 amino acids long. The CDR3, as DNA: TGTGCCAGCAGCTACCATTATTCACCCCTCCACTTT. This sequence encodes CASSYHYSPLHF.

The chain is built from TRBV2 and TRBJ1-1, with 7 bases lining up with TRBD1. The CDR3 runs to 14 residues. J lost 4 bases, V lost 5 bases, and 7 bases had no gene match. From germline, CDR1 is SNHLY and CDR2 FYNNEI. The CDR3 sequence: CASSRQGRGTEAFF. The CDR3 region has the DNA TGTGCCAGCAGTCGACAGGGACGGGGCACTGAAGCTTTCTTT.